This T cell receptor (beta chain) is from a study of T-cell reconstitution after alpha-beta-depleted transplantation in children. This clonotype was seen repeatedly, ten times or more. It was with unique molecular identifiers that the TCRbeta library was prepared. TCRdb recomputed calls from the PCR reads with MiXCR, one row per CDR3 protein. The sample has roughly 500,000 distinct CDR3 sequences; around 12% are singletons. This CDR3 has 14 amino acids. Germline lookup yields CDR1 SGHDT and CDR2 YYEEEE. The germline V and J ends were trimmed by 3 bases and 5 bases, with 14 bases remaining between them.

The input for sequencing was PBMCs from the stem cell graft donor, taken from the stem cell graft. The J gene is TRBJ2-5, the V gene TRBV5-6, with D unclear. The sequence was collected from a human donor who donated a stem cell graft to a child with combined immunodeficiency. The CDR3 reads CASSYRLPPETQYF. CDR3 in DNA: TGTGCCAGCAGCTACCGACTGCCGCCGGAGACCCAGTACTTC.